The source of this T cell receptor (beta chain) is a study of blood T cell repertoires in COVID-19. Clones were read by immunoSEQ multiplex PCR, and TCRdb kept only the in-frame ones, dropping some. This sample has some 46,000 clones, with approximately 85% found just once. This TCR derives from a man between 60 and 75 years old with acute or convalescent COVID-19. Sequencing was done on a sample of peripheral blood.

CDR3 in amino acids: CASSGGYETQYF. The CDR3 DNA sequence: TGTGCCAGTAGTGGGGGGTACGAGACCCAGTACTTC. The gene calls are TRBV19 and TRBJ2-5; tentatively, D is TRBD2 (6 bases). V was cut by 5 bases and J by 5 bases, with 9 bases left in between. Germline CDR1 LNHDA, CDR2 SQIVND (reference sequence). The CDR3 is 12 residues long.